This TCR beta chain was retrieved from a study of T cells in Graves' hyperthyroidism and ophthalmopathy. The CDR3 loop spans 14 amino acids. Germline-derived CDR1 and CDR2 are LNHNV and YYDKDF (reference sequence). V was pared by 1 base and J by 2 bases, with 8 bases between. The source material, RNA transcripts, was used to amplify TCR beta CDR3 regions. First-round RT-PCR targeting the TCR CDR3 was performed with the HTBI primer set. TCRdb re-derived calls from the multiplex PCR reads in MiXCR, one entry per CDR3 protein. The repertoire holds hundreds of thousands of distinct CDR3 sequences, roughly 37% seen once, with 8.9% in the top ten.

V and J are TRBV15 and TRBJ1-2; TRBD1 is a possible D gene (5 bases). Sequencing was carried out using blood. The receptor's source is a man between 18 and 35 years old with Graves' hyperthyroidism. The CDR3 DNA is TGTGCCACCAGCAGAGCGGGGCAGAACTATGGCTACACCTTC. Its translation is CATSRAGQNYGYTF.